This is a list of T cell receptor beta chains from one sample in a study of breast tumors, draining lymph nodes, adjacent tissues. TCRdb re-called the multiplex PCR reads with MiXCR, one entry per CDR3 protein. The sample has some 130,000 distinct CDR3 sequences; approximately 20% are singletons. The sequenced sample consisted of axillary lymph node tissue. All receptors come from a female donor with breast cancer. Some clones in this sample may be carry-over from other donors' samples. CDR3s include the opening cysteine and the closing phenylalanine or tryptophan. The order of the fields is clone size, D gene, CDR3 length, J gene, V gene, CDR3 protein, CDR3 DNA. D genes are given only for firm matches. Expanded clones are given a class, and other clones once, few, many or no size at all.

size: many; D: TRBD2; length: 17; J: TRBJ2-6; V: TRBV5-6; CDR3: CASTRLAGGSGANVLTF; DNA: TGTGCCAGCACTCGACTAGCGGGAGGCTCTGGGGCCAACGTCCTGACTTTC
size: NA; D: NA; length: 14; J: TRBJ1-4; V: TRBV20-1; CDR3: CSARDPEASEKLFF; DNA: TGCAGTGCTAGAGATCCAGAGGCTAGTGAAAAACTGTTTTTT
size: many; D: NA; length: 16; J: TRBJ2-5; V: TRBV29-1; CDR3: CSVVGKTGPSQETQYF; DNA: TGCAGCGTTGTCGGAAAAACTGGGCCCAGCCAAGAGACCCAGTACTTC
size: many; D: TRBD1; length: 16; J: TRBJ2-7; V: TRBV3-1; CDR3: CASSATGTGAGYEQYF; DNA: TGTGCCAGCAGCGCTACCGGGACAGGGGCCGGATACGAGCAGTACTTC
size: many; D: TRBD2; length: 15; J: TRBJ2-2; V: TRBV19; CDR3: CASSRLARGTGELFF; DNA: TGTGCCAGTAGTAGACTAGCGAGGGGCACCGGGGAGCTGTTTTTT
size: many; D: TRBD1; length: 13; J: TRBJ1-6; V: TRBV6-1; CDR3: CASSEQGESPLHF; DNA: TGTGCCAGCAGTGAACAGGGGGAGTCACCCCTCCACTTT
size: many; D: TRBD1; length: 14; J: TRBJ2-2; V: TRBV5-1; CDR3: CASSLTGDTGELFF; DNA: TGCGCCAGCAGCTTGACAGGGGACACCGGGGAGCTGTTTTTT
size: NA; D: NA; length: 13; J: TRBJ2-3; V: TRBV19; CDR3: CASSMGATDTQYF; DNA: TGTGCCAGTAGTATGGGGGCCACAGATACGCAGTATTTT
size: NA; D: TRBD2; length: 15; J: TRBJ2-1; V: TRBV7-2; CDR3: CASSLGAGGYIEQFF; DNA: TGTGCCAGCAGCTTAGGCGCGGGGGGATACATTGAGCAGTTCTTC
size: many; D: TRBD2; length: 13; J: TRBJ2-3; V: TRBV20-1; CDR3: CSAASGGGDTQYF; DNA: TGCAGTGCAGCTAGCGGGGGTGGGGATACGCAGTATTTT
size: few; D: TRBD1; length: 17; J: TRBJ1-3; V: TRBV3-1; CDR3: CASSLLPGQSSGNTIYF; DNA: TGTGCCAGCAGCCTCTTACCGGGACAGTCCTCTGGAAACACCATATATTTT
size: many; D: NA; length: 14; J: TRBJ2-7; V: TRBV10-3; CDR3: CAISESGASYEQYF; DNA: TGTGCCATCAGTGAGTCTGGAGCCTCCTACGAGCAGTACTTC
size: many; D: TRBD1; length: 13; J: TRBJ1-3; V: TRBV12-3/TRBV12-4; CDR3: CASGDRGGNTIYF; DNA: TGTGCCAGCGGTGACAGGGGTGGAAACACCATATATTTT
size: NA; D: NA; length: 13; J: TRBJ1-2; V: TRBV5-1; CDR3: CASSPGLPSGYTF; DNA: TGCGCCAGCAGTCCAGGACTCCCGAGTGGCTACACCTTC
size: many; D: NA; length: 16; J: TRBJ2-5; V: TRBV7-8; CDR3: CASSSTRGPKRETQYF; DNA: TGTGCCAGCAGCTCCACCCGTGGTCCCAAAAGGGAGACCCAGTACTTC
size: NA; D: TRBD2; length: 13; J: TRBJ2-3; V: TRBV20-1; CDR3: CSAPGLGEDTQYF; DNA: TGCAGTGCGCCGGGACTAGGGGAAGATACGCAGTATTTT
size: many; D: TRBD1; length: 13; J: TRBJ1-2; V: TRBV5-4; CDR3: CASSHRGNYGYTF; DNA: TGTGCCAGCAGCCACAGGGGCAACTATGGCTACACCTTC
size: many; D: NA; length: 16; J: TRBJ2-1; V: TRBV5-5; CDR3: CASRSTLDYSGNEQFF; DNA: TGTGCCAGCCGATCCACCTTGGACTATTCTGGGAATGAGCAGTTCTTC
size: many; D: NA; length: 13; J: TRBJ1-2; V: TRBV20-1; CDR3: CSARGQRISGYTF; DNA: TGCAGTGCTAGAGGACAGCGGATCTCTGGCTACACCTTC
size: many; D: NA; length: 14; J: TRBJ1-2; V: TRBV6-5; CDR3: CASSYGGPWNGYTF; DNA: TGTGCCAGCAGTTACGGTGGCCCTTGGAATGGCTACACCTTC
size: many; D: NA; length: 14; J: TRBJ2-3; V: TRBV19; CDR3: CASSINARGDTQYF; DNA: TGTGCCAGTAGTATAAACGCACGAGGGGATACGCAGTATTTT
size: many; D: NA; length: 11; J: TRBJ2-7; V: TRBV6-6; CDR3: CASRSSYEQYF; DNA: TGTGCCAGCAGGAGCTCTTACGAGCAGTACTTC
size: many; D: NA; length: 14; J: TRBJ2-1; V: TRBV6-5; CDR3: CASSYSAAHNEQFF; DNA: TGTGCCAGCAGTTACTCCGCGGCACACAATGAGCAGTTCTTC
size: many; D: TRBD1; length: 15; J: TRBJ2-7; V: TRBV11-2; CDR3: CASTQTGQGILEQYF; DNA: TGTGCCAGCACCCAAACGGGACAGGGCATTCTCGAGCAGTACTTC
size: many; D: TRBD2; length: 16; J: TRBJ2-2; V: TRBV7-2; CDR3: CASSLSGGRALGELFF; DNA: TGTGCCAGCAGCTTATCCGGCGGGAGGGCCTTAGGGGAGCTGTTTTTT
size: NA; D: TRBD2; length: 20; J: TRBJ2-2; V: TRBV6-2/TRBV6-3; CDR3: CASSYMTSVNLKRNTGELFF; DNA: TGTGCCAGCAGTTACATGACTAGCGTGAATCTAAAAAGAAACACCGGGGAGCTGTTTTTT
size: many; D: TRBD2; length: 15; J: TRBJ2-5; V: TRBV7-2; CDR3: CASSPSWLAGETQYF; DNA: TGTGCCAGCAGCCCATCCTGGCTAGCGGGGGAGACCCAGTACTTC
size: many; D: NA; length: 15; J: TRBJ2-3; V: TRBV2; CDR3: CASSPPGRNTDTQYF; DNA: TGTGCCAGCAGTCCTCCGGGAAGGAACACAGATACGCAGTATTTT
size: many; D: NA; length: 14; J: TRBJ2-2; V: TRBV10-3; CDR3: CAIRVESETGELFF; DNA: TGTGCCATCCGCGTGGAGAGTGAGACCGGGGAGCTGTTTTTT
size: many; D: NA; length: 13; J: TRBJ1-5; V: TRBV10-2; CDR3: CASRGVGNQPQHF; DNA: TGCGCCAGCAGAGGAGTGGGCAATCAGCCCCAGCATTTT
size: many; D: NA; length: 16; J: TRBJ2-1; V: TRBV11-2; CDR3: CASSFDLTAPYNEQFF; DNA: TGTGCCAGCAGCTTCGATTTGACGGCCCCCTACAATGAGCAGTTCTTC
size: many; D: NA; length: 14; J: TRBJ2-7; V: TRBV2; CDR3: CASSEMSANYEQYF; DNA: TGTGCCAGCAGTGAAATGAGCGCGAACTACGAGCAGTACTTC
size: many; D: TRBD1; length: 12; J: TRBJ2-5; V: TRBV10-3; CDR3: CAMGQEQETQYF; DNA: TGTGCCATGGGACAGGAGCAAGAGACCCAGTACTTC
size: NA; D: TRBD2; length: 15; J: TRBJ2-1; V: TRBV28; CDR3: CTSTSAGANYNEQFF; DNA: TGTACCAGCACCTCAGCGGGAGCTAACTACAATGAGCAGTTCTTC
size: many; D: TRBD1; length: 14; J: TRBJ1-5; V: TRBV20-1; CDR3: CSARATGEDQPQHF; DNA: TGCAGTGCTAGAGCGACAGGGGAGGATCAGCCCCAGCATTTT
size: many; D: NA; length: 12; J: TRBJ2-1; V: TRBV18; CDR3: CASSPPYNEQFF; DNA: TGTGCCAGCTCACCACCGTACAATGAGCAGTTCTTC
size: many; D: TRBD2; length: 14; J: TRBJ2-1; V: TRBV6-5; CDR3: CASSYGLEASEQFF; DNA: TGTGCCAGCAGTTACGGACTAGAGGCAAGTGAGCAGTTCTTC
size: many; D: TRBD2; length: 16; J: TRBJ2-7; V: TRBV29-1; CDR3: CSVLGLAGVTVLEQYF; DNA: TGCAGCGTTCTGGGACTAGCGGGAGTAACGGTACTGGAGCAGTACTTC
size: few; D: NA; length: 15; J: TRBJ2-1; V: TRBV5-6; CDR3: CASSSGLTTYNEQFF; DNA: TGTGCCAGCAGCTCCGGACTGACCACCTACAATGAGCAGTTCTTC
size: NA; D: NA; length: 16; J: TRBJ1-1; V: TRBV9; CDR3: CASSVGTRGLDTEAFF; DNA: TGTGCCAGCAGCGTAGGAACCCGGGGTTTGGACACTGAAGCTTTCTTT
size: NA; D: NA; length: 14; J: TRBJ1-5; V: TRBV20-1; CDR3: CSAGRQSGNQPQHF; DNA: TGCAGTGCTGGAAGACAGTCGGGCAATCAGCCCCAGCATTTT
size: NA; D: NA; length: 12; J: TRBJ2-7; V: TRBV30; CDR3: CAWSPDRYEQYF; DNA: TGTGCCTGGAGTCCGGACCGCTACGAGCAGTACTTC
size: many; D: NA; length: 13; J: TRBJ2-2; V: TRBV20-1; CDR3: CSAPTTDTGELFF; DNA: TGCAGTGCCCCAACAACTGACACCGGGGAGCTGTTTTTT